This T cell receptor beta chain appears in the sequencing data of a study of identical twins. The germline V gene encodes CDR1 MNHEY and CDR2 SMNVEV (reference sequence). After removal of 6 bases from V and 5 bases from J, the junction contained 19 bases not matched to a gene. The CDR3 extends over 18 amino acids. A single record per CDR3 protein comes from TCRdb applying MiXCR to the 5' RACE reads. The sample yields some 500,000 distinct CDR3 sequences, around 20% seen once. The data also belong to a second study, concerning T cells expressing NK-cell markers. From that study: Investigators obtained TCR beta repertoires from sorted CD3+CD56+NKG2C+, CD3+CD56+NKG2C- and CD3+CD56-NKG2C+ T cells. Just one sequenced donor of eight was HCMV-seronegative, while seven were seropositive.

Sequenced material: CD4+ T cells sorted from blood. V usage is TRBV27 and J usage is TRBJ1-1, with 9 bases aligning to TRBD1. The origin of this receptor is a woman aged 18 to 35 in good health. CDR3 in amino acids: CASSQHRGRIVSVTEAFF. CDR3 DNA sequence: TGTGCCAGCAGCCAACACAGGGGGCGCATCGTATCTGTGACTGAAGCTTTCTTT.